Following are 28 T cell receptor beta chains from one sample sequenced in a study of T cell changes during pregnancy in multiple sclerosis. Assay used: immunoSEQ multiplex PCR; TCRdb lists only in-frame clones, some missing. The sample shows roughly 45,000 clones, roughly 95% of them seen only once. Sequenced here: CD8+ T cells from peripheral blood mononuclear cells, sampled after pregnancy. The receptors were gathered from a female donor with multiple sclerosis, enrolled in a pregnancy study.

A single count supports this clone. The V gene is TRBV11-3, the J gene TRBJ2-1, with 7 bases aligning to TRBD2. The CDR3 extends over 17 amino acids. The trim removed 4 bases at V and 0 bases at J, leaving 9 bases unmatched. Germline CDR1 reads SGHNT; CDR2 reads YENEEA. The CDR3, as DNA: TGTGCCAGCAGCTCCTCCTGGGGAGGGGCCTCCTACAATGAGCAGTTCTTC. Amino acids: CASSSSWGGASYNEQFF.

A single count supports this clone. The CDR3, as DNA: TGTGCCAGCAGCGTAGTCAGCGGGGGGGCCGATGAGCAGTTCTTC. Its translation: CASSVVSGGADEQFF. The chain recombines TRBV9 with TRBJ2-1; 10 bases are shared with TRBD2. J lost 8 bases, V lost 0 bases, and 5 bases had no gene match. The CDR3 extends over 15 amino acids. Looked up from germline, CDR1 is SGDLS and CDR2 is YYNGEE.

The chain uses TRBV28 and TRBJ1-2, with D maybe TRBD1 (6 bases). CDR1 is MDHEN and CDR2 is SYDVKM in the germline V gene. The CDR3 has 14 amino acids. Trimming removed 3 bases from V and 8 bases from J, with 16 bases in between. CDR3 nucleotides: TGTGCCAGCAGTTTCGGGATTTTTGGACAGGGCTACACCTTC. Its protein product is CASSFGIFGQGYTF.

The rearrangement uses TRBV28 and TRBJ2-7; 9 nucleotides line up with TRBD2. The CDR3 contains 18 residues. With 3 bases clipped from V and 2 bases from J, the junction kept 14 bases outside the gene matches. The germline CDR1 and CDR2 sequences are MDHEN and SYDVKM. CDR3 DNA sequence: TGTGCCAGCAGTTTGTCGGTAATACTAGCGGGTGAAACCTACGAGCAGTACTTC. Translation: CASSLSVILAGETYEQYF.

This rearrangement joins TRBV27 to TRBJ2-7; the match to TRBD1 covers 8 bases. J lost 6 bases, V lost 0 bases, and 4 bases had no gene match. The CDR3 sequence is 14 residues long. Germline CDR1 MNHEY, CDR2 SMNVEV (reference sequence). The CDR3 protein is CASSLSTGGSEQYF. The DNA for the CDR3 is TGTGCCAGCAGTTTATCCACAGGGGGGAGCGAGCAGTACTTC.

J is TRBJ2-5 and V is TRBV27, with a possible D match to TRBD1 (6 bases). The CDR3 runs to 14 residues. Germline V gives CDR1 MNHEY, CDR2 SMNVEV (reference sequence). The V end lost 4 bases, the J end lost 2 bases, and 11 bases lay between the germline ends. The CDR3 coding sequence is TGTGCCAGCAGTTATCAGGGGCCTCAAGAGACCCAGTACTTC. It codes for CASSYQGPQETQYF.

The chain joins TRBV30 to TRBJ1-2, with D perhaps TRBD1 (5 bases). The germline V gene has CDR1 GTSNPN and CDR2 SVGIG (reference sequence). Trimming cost V 8 bases and J 4 bases, with 14 bases left between them. CDR3 length equals 12 residues. The CDR3 sequence: CATPGTTYGYTF. The DNA of the CDR3 is TGTGCCACGCCCGGGACTACCTATGGCTACACCTTC.

The chain links TRBV6-5 to TRBJ1-5; TRBD1 matches at 8 bases. This CDR3 contains 14 residues. Germline V gene lookup returns CDR1 MNHEY and CDR2 SVGAGI. The trim removed 6 bases at V and 3 bases at J, leaving 4 bases unmatched. The CDR3 sequence: CASSSTGDNQPQHF. CDR3 DNA sequence: TGTGCCAGCAGCTCGACAGGGGACAATCAGCCCCAGCATTTT.

The J gene is TRBJ2-1, the V gene TRBV5-4; 11 bases fit TRBD1. Per germline, CDR1 SGHNT and CDR2 YYREEE (reference sequence). Trimming cost V 3 bases and J 5 bases; bases outside gene matches: 7. The CDR3 length is 16 residues. The CDR3 nucleotides read TGTGCCAGCAGCTCCTCCGGGACAGGGGGACACAATGAGCAGTTCTTC. Its protein is CASSSSGTGGHNEQFF.

The gene calls are TRBV28 and TRBJ1-1; TRBD1 matches at 9 bases. The CDR3 loop spans 13 amino acids. Looked up from germline, CDR1 is MDHEN and CDR2 is SYDVKM. The V gene end was trimmed by 5 bases and the J gene end by 5 bases; junction bases not matched to a gene: 3. In DNA, the CDR3 is TGTGCCAGCAGTAAGACAGGGGGAACTGAAGCTTTCTTT. It codes for CASSKTGGTEAFF.

The sample holds one count of this clone. The chain uses TRBV9 and TRBJ2-5; 7 nucleotides match TRBD2. CDR3 length: 15 amino acids. Germline V gene sequence: CDR1 SGDLS, CDR2 YYNGEE. V dropped 2 bases and J dropped 1; count of bases not matched to a gene: 5. CDR3 sequence reads: CASSVFGRAQETQYF. The CDR3 coding sequence is TGTGCCAGCAGCGTCTTTGGGAGGGCCCAAGAGACCCAGTACTTC.

The chain recombines TRBV28 with TRBJ2-1; 14 bases map to TRBD2. Germline V lookup: CDR1 MDHEN, CDR2 SYDVKM. The CDR3 has 21 residues. V trimming: 1 base; J trimming: 9 bases; junction bases outside the gene matches: 20. CDR3 sequence reads: CASSLYPATSGRAAERREQFF. CDR3 in DNA: TGTGCCAGCAGTTTATATCCGGCGACTAGCGGGAGGGCGGCGGAAAGACGTGAGCAGTTCTTC.

V usage is TRBV27 and J usage is TRBJ2-6, with TRBD1 matching 12 bases. The CDR3 is 19 amino acids. CDR1 is MNHEY and CDR2 is SMNVEV in the germline V gene (reference sequence). With V trimmed by 5 bases and J by 0 bases, 8 bases remained unmatched. The CDR3 loop is CASSQGQGAVDSGANVLTF. CDR3 coding DNA: TGTGCCAGCAGTCAGGGACAGGGGGCGGTTGACTCTGGGGCCAACGTCCTGACTTTC.

V and J are TRBV27 and TRBJ2-5; 8 bases are a match to TRBD2. The V gene's germline CDR1 is MNHEY and CDR2 SMNVEV (reference sequence). V dropped 0 bases and J dropped 5; count of bases not matched to a gene: 8. The CDR3 is 16 residues long. This CDR3 reads CASSLSSGGLRETQYF. The CDR3 DNA is TGTGCCAGCAGTTTATCGAGCGGGGGCCTCCGGGAGACCCAGTACTTC.

CDR3 sequence (DNA): TGTGCCAGCAGCTTAATCGCAACAGCCACCGGGGAGCTGTTTTTT. Translating gives CASSLIATATGELFF. The chain employs TRBV7-3 and TRBJ2-2; no definite D call. The germline gives CDR1 SGHTA, CDR2 FQGTGA. V was shortened by 1 base and J by 4 bases, with 10 bases between the two germline ends. CDR3 length: 15 amino acids.

CDR3 sequence reads: CASSEGGADTQYF. The CDR3 DNA is TGTGCCAGCAGTGAAGGGGGAGCAGATACGCAGTATTTT. This chain connects TRBV6-4 to TRBJ2-3, with D perhaps matching TRBD1 (6 bases). CDR1 MRHNA and CDR2 SNTAGT come from the germline V gene. This CDR3 has 13 amino acids. V gave up 3 bases and J gave up 4 bases, with 8 bases separating them.

The rearrangement joins TRBV19 to TRBJ2-1, with 10 positions matching TRBD1. V gave up 6 bases and J gave up 2 bases; unmatched junction bases: 7. CDR1 and CDR2 (germline): LNHDA, SQIVND (reference sequence). The CDR3 has 16 residues. CDR3 sequence reads: CASSIPGQGPYNEQFF. Written as DNA, the CDR3 is TGTGCCAGTAGCATCCCGGGACAGGGGCCCTACAATGAGCAGTTCTTC.

This chain joins TRBV7-2 and TRBJ2-6, with 7 bases aligning to TRBD2. The V gene's germline CDR1 is SGHTA and CDR2 FQGNSA. The CDR3 has 18 amino acids. V gave up 1 base and J gave up 4 bases; unmatched junction bases: 10. The CDR3 sequence is CASSLVLAAEAGANVLTF. The CDR3 nucleotides read TGTGCCAGCAGCTTAGTCCTAGCGGCCGAGGCAGGGGCCAACGTCCTGACTTTC.

The chain joins TRBV4-1 to TRBJ2-7, with D possibly being TRBD2 (5 bases). The V end lost 4 bases, the J end lost 7 bases, and 14 bases lay between the germline ends. The CDR3 spans 13 residues. Germline CDR1 reads MGHRA; CDR2 reads YSYEKL. This chain's CDR3 is CASSLVEGSEQYF. The CDR3 region has the DNA TGCGCCAGCAGCCTAGTAGAAGGGAGTGAGCAGTACTTC.

The chain is built from TRBV7-9 and TRBJ1-2, with D possibly being TRBD1 (5 bases). Trimming stripped 4 bases from V and 4 bases from J, with 13 bases between. Germline V gives CDR1 SEHNR, CDR2 FQNEAQ (reference sequence). The length of the CDR3 is 14 residues. For the CDR3, the DNA is TGTGCCAGCAGCTCGTATCCAGGGATCTATGGCTACACCTTC. Translated: CASSSYPGIYGYTF.

The chain recombines TRBV7-9 with TRBJ1-2, with TRBD1 matching 12 bases. V shed 3 bases, J shed 2 bases, and the junction held 7 bases outside the gene matches. CDR1 and CDR2 from the germline V gene are SEHNR and FQNEAQ (reference sequence). The CDR3 is 17 residues long. The CDR3 nucleotides are TGTGCCAGCAGCTTGACCGGGACAGGGGGCGAAAACTATGGCTACACCTTC. This translates into CASSLTGTGGENYGYTF.

The rearrangement uses TRBV19 and TRBJ2-7; 7 bases agree with TRBD1. V was clipped by 3 bases and J by 0 bases; unmatched bases: 2. Germline CDR1 LNHDA, CDR2 SQIVND (reference sequence). The CDR3 contains 14 residues. The CDR3 loop is CASSMTGSSYEQYF. The CDR3 bases are TGTGCCAGTAGTATGACAGGGAGCTCCTACGAGCAGTACTTC.

The genes are TRBV28 and TRBJ2-2; D perhaps matches TRBD1 (6 bases). The germline gives CDR1 MDHEN, CDR2 SYDVKM. Trimming left V 5 bases short and J 1 base short, with 14 bases between. The CDR3 runs 16 residues. CDR3 coding DNA: TGTGCCAGCAGTATCTCCGGGACACTGAACACCGGGGAGCTGTTTTTT. Translating gives CASSISGTLNTGELFF.

V and J are TRBV5-1 and TRBJ2-3; D call uncertain. Germline CDR1 reads SGHRS; CDR2 reads YFSETQ. The germline V and J ends were trimmed by 1 base and 5 bases, with 5 bases remaining between them. CDR3 size: 12 residues. CDR3 coding DNA: TGCGCCAGCAGCTTGACTGGAGATACGCAGTATTTT. Its translation: CASSLTGDTQYF.

The chain is built from TRBV18 and TRBJ1-5; D perhaps matches TRBD1 (6 bases). Deletions cut 0 bases from V and 4 bases from J, with 10 bases between. There are 15 residues in the CDR3. Germline CDR1 is KGHSH and CDR2 is LQKENI. The CDR3 spells CASSPPERGNQPQHF. In nucleotides, the CDR3 is TGTGCCAGCTCACCACCGGAAAGGGGGAATCAGCCCCAGCATTTT. Supplemented by reference TRBV18 and TRBJ1-5, the full variable domain reads NAGVMQNPRHLVRRRGQEARLRCSPMKGHSHVYWYRQLPEEGLKFMVYLQKENIIDESGMPKERFSAEFPKEGPSILRIQQVVRGDSAAYFCASSPPERGNQPQHFGDGTRLSIL.

V is TRBV27 and J is TRBJ2-1; 8 nucleotides agree with TRBD1. CDR1 MNHEY and CDR2 SMNVEV come from the germline V gene (reference sequence). Trimming took 1 base from V and 5 from J; bases not matched to a gene: 4. The CDR3 has 15 amino acids. The CDR3 here is CASSLWQGANNEQFF. CDR3 nucleotide sequence: TGTGCCAGCAGTTTATGGCAGGGGGCGAACAATGAGCAGTTCTTC.

This chain's CDR3 is CAISRTGLNQPQHF. CDR3 nucleotide sequence: TGTGCCATCAGTAGAACGGGTTTGAACCAGCCCCAGCATTTT. The chain combines TRBV10-3 with TRBJ1-5, with D hard to call. V lost 5 bases, J lost 7 bases, and 15 bases lay in between. Germline values: CDR1 ENHRY, CDR2 SYGVKD. This CDR3 spans 14 amino acids.

The rearrangement joins TRBV9 to TRBJ1-2; TRBD1 matches 8 bases. After removal of 2 bases from V and 4 bases from J, the junction contained 7 bases not matched to a gene. The CDR3 is 15 residues long. The germline gives CDR1 SGDLS, CDR2 YYNGEE. The CDR3 loop is CASSVADRDGYGYTF. DNA for the CDR3: TGTGCCAGCAGCGTGGCGGACAGGGATGGCTATGGCTACACCTTC.